What follows are 2 T cell receptor beta chains derived from one specimen sequenced in a study of blood T cell repertoires in COVID-19. Clones were sequenced by immunoSEQ multiplex PCR, and TCRdb holds only the in-frame ones, with some missing. The sample gives about 140,000 clones, around nine tenths of which show up once; less than 6.5% is in the top ten. The specimen sequenced was peripheral blood. Source of these receptors: a human donor in a cohort sampled during active COVID-19.

The V and J genes are TRBV4-1 and TRBJ1-2; unclear D gene. CDR1 and CDR2 (germline): MGHRA, YSYEKL. This CDR3 region has 14 residues. V was pared by 4 bases and J by 4 bases, with 13 bases between. The CDR3 nucleotides are TGCGCCAGCAGCCCCTGGACCGGGATCTATGGCTACACCTTC. Residues: CASSPWTGIYGYTF.

The gene calls are TRBV3-1 (or the pseudogene TRBV3-2) and TRBJ1-2; TRBD1 aligns across 9 bases. CDR1 and CDR2 (germline): LGHDT, YNNKEL (reference sequence). The V segment lost 3 bases and the J segment 6 bases; nucleotides outside the gene matches: 8. The CDR3 runs 15 residues. Written as DNA, the CDR3 is TGTGCCAGCAGCCAGGACGTGGGGACAGGGAATGGCTACACCTTC. It specifies CASSQDVGTGNGYTF.